This T cell receptor beta chain is drawn from a study of cytomegalovirus exposure and HLA in healthy donors. PCR amplification relied on 60 Vbeta primers (plus 13 Jbeta primers). Clones were sequenced by immunoSEQ multiplex PCR, and TCRdb holds only the in-frame ones, with some missing. The sample shows 150,000 to 200,000 clones, about 80% of them seen only once. CDR1 SGHDT and CDR2 YYEEEE come from the germline V gene. The junction had 6 bases not matched to a gene; V was cut back by 3 bases and J by 7 bases. The CDR3 totals 14 residues. The sequencing sample was made of PBMCs. The TCR sequence derives from a boy between 10 and 17 years old in good health and CMV-seronegative. The chain employs TRBV5-6 and TRBJ1-2; 10 nucleotides line up with TRBD1. CDR3 loop: CASSSRDRGSGYTF. In DNA form, the CDR3 reads TGTGCCAGCAGCTCCCGGGACAGGGGATCTGGCTACACCTTC.